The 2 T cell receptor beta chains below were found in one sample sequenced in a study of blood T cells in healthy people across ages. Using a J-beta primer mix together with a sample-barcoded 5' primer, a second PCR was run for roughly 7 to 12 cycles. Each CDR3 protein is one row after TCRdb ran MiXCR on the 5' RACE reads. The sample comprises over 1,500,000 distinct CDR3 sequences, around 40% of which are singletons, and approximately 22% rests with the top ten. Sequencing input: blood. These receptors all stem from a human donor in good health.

The CDR3 bases are TGTGCCACCAAGCGTCCAGGGTCAGCGGCTAGCACAGATACGCAGTATTTT. The encoded protein is CATKRPGSAASTDTQYF. The chain recombines TRBV6-1 with TRBJ2-3; D possibly matches TRBD1 or TRBD2 (5 bases each). V was clipped by 10 bases and J by 0 bases, with 23 bases between them. This CDR3 spans 17 amino acids. CDR1 and CDR2 (germline): MNHNS, SASEGT.

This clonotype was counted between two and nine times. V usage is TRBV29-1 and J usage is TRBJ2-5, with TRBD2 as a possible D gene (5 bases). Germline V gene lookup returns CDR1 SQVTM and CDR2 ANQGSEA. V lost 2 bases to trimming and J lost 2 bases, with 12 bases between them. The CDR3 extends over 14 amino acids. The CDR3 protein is CSVETLGSQETQYF. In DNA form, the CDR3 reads TGCAGCGTTGAAACTTTAGGGAGTCAAGAGACCCAGTACTTC.